Following are 22 T cell receptor beta chains from one sample sequenced in a study of PD-1 blockade in classical Hodgkin lymphoma. Each and every patient relapsed after autologous stem cell transplantation, and patients got differing brentuximab vedotin exposure. Libraries were prepared by immunoSEQ multiplex PCR; TCRdb keeps only in-frame clonotypes and omits some of them. Found here are some 60,000 clones, 90% of them singletons; the top ten hold 9.7%. Sequenced material: peripheral blood mononuclear cells (PBMCs), taken at baseline. The receptor source for this set is a human donor with classical Hodgkin lymphoma.

The chain combines TRBV19 with TRBJ1-1, with a weak D call TRBD1 (5 bases). The CDR3 runs 12 residues. Per the germline V gene, CDR1 is LNHDA and CDR2 is SQIVND (reference sequence). Trimming cost V 1 base and J 7 bases, with 7 bases left between them. The CDR3 region has the DNA TGTGCCAGTAGTATAGCGGGGGGTGAAGCTTTCTTT. Encoded protein: CASSIAGGEAFF.

This chain links TRBV14 with TRBJ2-7; 7 nucleotides line up with TRBD2. The J segment lost 2 bases and the V segment lost 0 bases, leaving 7 bases of the junction unmatched. The germline CDR1 and CDR2 sequences are SGHDN and FVKESK. The CDR3 is 16 residues long. CDR3 bases: TGTGCCAGCAGCCAAGAAGGAGGTCTAGCGGCCTACGAGCAGTACTTC. Protein sequence: CASSQEGGLAAYEQYF.

The chain uses TRBV11-2 and TRBJ2-5, with 10 bases aligning to TRBD1. The CDR3 has 17 amino acids. V gave up 1 base and J gave up 2 bases; unmatched junction bases: 7. Germline lookup yields CDR1 SGHAT and CDR2 FQNNGV. As DNA, the CDR3 is TGTGCCAGCAGCTTAGGGGTGACAGGGGGCCTACAAGAGACCCAGTACTTC. As protein: CASSLGVTGGLQETQYF.

In DNA form, the CDR3 reads TGTGCCAGCAGCCGACAGGGGTTTTACACCGGGGAGCTGTTTTTT. The encoded protein is CASSRQGFYTGELFF. The J gene is TRBJ2-2, the V gene TRBV14; 8 positions match TRBD1. V lost 4 bases, J lost 3 bases, and 4 bases stayed unmatched. Germline lookup yields CDR1 SGHDN and CDR2 FVKESK. CDR3 size: 15 residues.

The chain uses TRBV23-1 and TRBJ2-7, with D tentatively TRBD1 (6 bases). TRBV23-1 is an ORF for which the function is uncertain. Trimming took off 7 bases at V and 4 bases at J, with 20 bases between the two ends. The CDR3 extends over 15 amino acids. The CDR3 protein is CASNQGHSGGYEQYF. CDR3 nucleotides: TGCGCCAGCAACCAGGGACACTCCGGTGGGTACGAGCAGTACTTC.

This chain uses TRBV27 with TRBJ2-7; D ambiguous. V lost 3 bases and J lost 2, with 11 bases in between. This CDR3 has 14 amino acids. Germline values: CDR1 MNHEY, CDR2 SMNVEV (reference sequence). The CDR3 coding sequence is TGTGCCAGCAGTTTTAATGGGTCTCCCTACGAGCAGTACTTC. Translation: CASSFNGSPYEQYF.

The chain's CDR3 is CASSLFQNTEAFF. CDR3 nucleotides: TGTGCCAGCAGCTTGTTCCAAAACACTGAAGCTTTCTTT. The chain couples TRBV5-8 to TRBJ1-1, with D uncertain. CDR3 length: 13 residues. V dropped 1 base and J dropped 2 bases, with 6 bases sitting between them. Looked up from germline, CDR1 is SGHTS and CDR2 is YDEGEE.

V and J are TRBV28 and TRBJ1-1; no clear D. Germline CDR1 and CDR2: MDHEN and SYDVKM. This CDR3 spans 13 amino acids. The ends were cut back, 3 bases at V and 0 bases at J, with 5 bases in the middle. CDR3: CASSLILNTEAFF. The CDR3 DNA reads TGTGCCAGCAGTTTGATATTGAACACTGAAGCTTTCTTT.

This rearrangement joins TRBV28 to TRBJ1-1; tentative D call: TRBD1 (5 bases). Trimming removed 10 bases from V and 0 bases from J, with 15 bases in between. The CDR3 length is 14 residues. Germline CDR1 is MDHEN and CDR2 is SYDVKM. The CDR3 nucleotides read TGTGCCACTGAAAGGGAGGGACTGAACACTGAAGCTTTCTTT. It encodes CATEREGLNTEAFF.

The chain recombines TRBV7-6 with TRBJ2-2; D gene uncertain. Germline V gene data show CDR1 as SGHVS and CDR2 as FNYEAQ. Trimming shortened V by 3 bases and J by 6 bases, and 11 bases separated the two germline ends. CDR3 length equals 14 residues. CDR3 residues: CASSLGRAAGELFF. DNA for the CDR3: TGTGCCAGCAGCTTGGGAAGAGCCGCCGGGGAGCTGTTTTTT.

The chain carries TRBV27 and TRBJ1-5; 7 positions agree with TRBD1. With 4 bases clipped from V and 6 bases from J, the junction kept 6 bases outside the gene matches. The CDR3 length is 14 residues. Germline V gives CDR1 MNHEY, CDR2 SMNVEV (reference sequence). The CDR3 nucleotides are TGTGCCAGCAGTTCTGGGACAGCTGGTCAGCCCCAGCATTTT. Its protein is CASSSGTAGQPQHF.

The V call is TRBV28, the J call TRBJ1-3, with unresolved D. Trimming left V 8 bases short and J 4 bases short, with 18 bases between. The CDR3 has 15 residues. CDR1 is MDHEN, CDR2 SYDVKM, per germline. As DNA, the CDR3 is TGTGCCAGCGCGGACGGTCAGAGGCGGGGAAACACCATATATTTT. Amino acid sequence: CASADGQRRGNTIYF.

The J gene is TRBJ2-4, the V gene TRBV14; D gene ambiguous. CDR1 and CDR2 from the germline V gene are SGHDN and FVKESK. The CDR3 has 12 residues. Between the trimmed V and J ends, which lost 2 bases and 9 bases, there was a span of 8 bases. CDR3 DNA sequence: TGTGCCAGCAGCCAAATTCCCGGCATTCAGTACTTC. As protein: CASSQIPGIQYF.

The V and J genes are TRBV21-1 and TRBJ2-7. TRBV21-1 is designated a pseudogene. The CDR3 has 15 residues. The CDR3 sequence is CASKVERMPNYEQYF. The CDR3 DNA reads as TGTGCCAGCAAGGTGGAACGAATGCCAAACTACGAGCAGTACTTC.

The chain links TRBV5-1 to TRBJ2-2; D is undetermined. CDR1 is SGHRS and CDR2 is YFSETQ in the germline V gene. The length of the CDR3 is 13 residues. Trimming removed 4 bases at V and 5 bases at J, with 9 bases between. This CDR3 reads CASSPPNTGELFF. The CDR3 DNA reads TGCGCCAGCAGCCCCCCCAATACCGGGGAGCTGTTTTTT.

This clone was detected only once. The chain employs TRBV29-1 and TRBJ2-5, with D possibly being TRBD1 or TRBD2 (6 bases each). V lost 5 bases and J 5 bases, leaving 12 bases between the germline ends. CDR1 and CDR2 from the germline V gene are SQVTM and ANQGSEA. The CDR3 totals 12 residues. The CDR3 reads CSVPGGRETQYF. The CDR3 coding sequence is TGCAGCGTTCCCGGGGGCAGGGAGACCCAGTACTTC.

This chain connects TRBV6-6 to TRBJ1-4; 11 nucleotides line up with TRBD1. The CDR3 sequence is 16 residues long. The trim removed 6 bases at V and 5 bases at J, leaving 8 bases unmatched. Germline CDR1 is MNHNY and CDR2 is SVGAGI (reference sequence). The CDR3 here is CASRKGQGARNEKLFF. The CDR3 nucleotides read TGTGCCAGCAGGAAAGGACAGGGGGCCAGGAATGAAAAACTGTTTTTT.

This chain uses TRBV12-2 with TRBJ2-2; whether TRBD2, the table's D call, matches the DNA was not checked. TRBV12-2 is a documented pseudogene. The CDR3 extends over 15 amino acids. Here the CDR3 reads CASRPGLESTGELFF. CDR3 DNA: TGTGCAAGTCGCCCGGGACTAGAGTCGACCGGGGAGCTGTTTTTT.

V usage is TRBV9 and J usage is TRBJ2-1; D remains unclear. Germline lookup yields CDR1 SGDLS and CDR2 YYNGEE. V lost 5 bases and J 9 bases, leaving 15 bases between the germline ends. The CDR3 contains 13 residues. The CDR3 nucleotides are TGTGCCAGCAGGACCGAGCCCTACGGTGAGCAGTTCTTC. Its protein product is CASRTEPYGEQFF.

The chain is built from TRBV7-8 and TRBJ2-5; D not certain. The CDR3 extends over 13 amino acids. Trimming stripped 2 bases from V and 1 base from J, with 5 bases between. Germline V lookup: CDR1 SGHVS, CDR2 FQNEAQ. CDR3 bases: TGTGCCAGCAGCTTAAGACGCCAAGAGACCCAGTACTTC. Encoded protein: CASSLRRQETQYF.

The V and J genes are TRBV7-8 and TRBJ2-2, with 11 bases lining up with TRBD2. The CDR3 spans 18 residues. V shed 2 bases, J shed 5 bases, and the junction held 10 bases outside the gene matches. Germline CDR1 SGHVS, CDR2 FQNEAQ. CDR3 amino acids: CASSLTPTSGIETGELFF. CDR3 in DNA: TGTGCCAGCAGCTTAACCCCGACTAGCGGGATAGAAACCGGGGAGCTGTTTTTT.

This clone was detected only once. V is TRBV18 and J is TRBJ2-3; D is undetermined. The CDR3 length is 10 residues. V lost 2 bases to trimming and J lost 6 bases, with 0 bases between them. From germline, CDR1 is KGHSH and CDR2 LQKENI. CDR3 in amino acids: CASSPDTQYF. For the CDR3, the DNA is TGTGCCAGCTCACCAGATACGCAGTATTTT.